This is a list of T cell receptor beta chains from one sample in a study of T cell repertoires in aging, cancer and after chemotherapy. Each CDR3 protein is one row after TCRdb ran MiXCR on the multiplex PCR reads. The sample includes 10,000 to 15,000 distinct CDR3 sequences, 35% seen only once; the top ten take approximately 6.6%. Sample: blood. The receptors derive from a human donor in good health. The donor label of this sample is uncertain. Each CDR3 is given without its conserved first and last residue.

>TRBJ1-5|TRBV19
ASSMGRGQPQH
>TRBJ2-1|TRBV18
ASSPSSGGHNEQF
>TRBJ2-7|TRBV29-1
SVELGGSTYEQY
>TRBJ2-5|TRBV6-2/TRBV6-3
ASRRQGEETQY
>TRBJ1-4|TRBV14
ASSRFQGGGEKLF
>TRBJ2-3|TRBV6-5
ASSFLAGGLTDTQY
>TRBJ2-2|TRBV5-6
ASSFGTGNTGELF
>TRBJ2-1|TRBV27
ASSFWASGPNNEQF
>TRBJ2-2|TRBV6-4
ASRPGSGDTGELF
>TRBJ2-7|TRBV6-2/TRBV6-3
ASRGLAGGNYEQY
>TRBJ1-3|TRBV19
ASSILQSYSSGNTIY
>TRBJ2-1|TRBV6-6
ASTLRGLQF
>TRBJ1-3|TRBV29-1
SGRSQNSGNTIY
>TRBJ2-3|TRBV7-9
ASSSNTGDMRKRTDTQY
>TRBJ2-4|TRBV15
ATSKVDGPPGLAGAGKNIQY
>TRBJ2-7|TRBV6-5
ASSYGTSPYEQY
>TRBJ2-1|TRBV6-4
ASSDSGTSNEQF
>TRBJ1-2|TRBV6-4
ASIRVVGAHGYT